This T cell receptor beta chain was identified in a study of chemoradiotherapy in HPV16-positive cancers. Turning to the study itself: Candidate HPV-specific clones and shared TCR motifs came from a couple of HPV16-positive patients.

From germline, CDR1 is LNHDA and CDR2 SQIVND (reference sequence). CDR3 size: 15 residues. General study points: During treatment, candidate HPV-specific clones and E7-related motifs expanded in tumor. HPV-specific T cells were functionally defined from only two HPV16-positive patients.

Clones were read by immunoSEQ multiplex PCR, and TCRdb kept only the in-frame ones, dropping some. This sample carries approximately 9,000 clones, roughly 75% of them seen once, and the ten largest clones take about 8.5%. As to this clone: Its antigen is not identified. At one of its ends the junction is not consistent with the germline gene, which may arise from a read error.

The receptor was isolated from a human donor with HPV-associated anogenital cancer. V usage is TRBV19 and J usage is TRBJ2-1; D possibly corresponds to TRBD1 (6 bases). The specimen was obtained from a patient who underwent chemoradiotherapy. The CDR3 loop reads CASSLDRSSYNEQFF. DNA for the CDR3: TGTGCCAGTAGTCTAGACAGGAGCTCCTACAATGAGCAGTTCTTC.